This T cell receptor (beta chain) was recovered during a study of cytomegalovirus exposure and HLA in healthy donors. About the study: An early release of data contained 80 million to 85 million unique TCRs, which came from HLA-typed donors. Study-wide points: Researchers catalogued approximately 160 TCR beta chains as cytomegalovirus-associated. Exclusion as indistinguishable affected some V segments, including TRBV6-2 and TRBV6-3.

As concerns this clone: The antigen remains undetermined.

Researchers ran the PCR with 60 Vbeta and 13 Jbeta primers. The data were produced by immunoSEQ multiplex PCR, yet TCRdb's version contains in-frame clones alone and is incomplete. The sample has about 170,000 clones; 70% to 90% are singletons. The V gene's germline CDR1 is SGHRS and CDR2 YFSETQ. Deletions cut 3 bases from V and 2 bases from J, with 19 bases between. This CDR3 comprises 17 residues. Sequenced: PBMCs. This sequence was found in a man aged 25-45 years in good health and CMV-seropositive. This chain connects TRBV5-1 to TRBJ2-3, with D tentatively TRBD2 (5 bases). Written as DNA, the CDR3 is TGCGCCAGCAGCTACGGCCCGGAGCGGAGCGACACAGATACGCAGTATTTT. It translates to CASSYGPERSDTDTQYF.